One sample yielded the 5 T cell receptor beta chains listed below, sequenced in a study of blood T cell repertoires in COVID-19. Sequenced by immunoSEQ multiplex PCR; TCRdb stores in-frame clones only, minus some. The data hold some 190,000 clones, with 70% to 80% observed a single time. Specimen: peripheral blood. Receptors originate from a woman between 50 and 59 years old with acute or convalescent COVID-19.

This clone was counted only a few times. The rearrangement uses TRBV24-1 and TRBJ1-5, with D perhaps matching TRBD1 (5 bases). The CDR3 length is 17 residues. V lost 6 bases, J lost 5 bases, and 22 bases lay in between. Germline V CDR1 and CDR2: KGHDR, SFDVKD. The CDR3 sequence: CATSFGGCLKIYQPQHF. In nucleotides, the CDR3 is TGTGCCACCAGTTTCGGGGGATGCTTGAAGATTTATCAGCCCCAGCATTTT.

V usage is TRBV2 and J usage is TRBJ2-6; tentative D call: TRBD1 (7 bases). Per the germline V gene, CDR1 is SNHLY and CDR2 is FYNNEI. CDR3 length: 17 amino acids. V gave up 5 bases and J gave up 0 bases, with 14 bases separating them. The CDR3 is CASSSQGGGSGANVLTF. DNA of the CDR3: TGTGCCAGCAGTTCTCAGGGGGGTGGCTCTGGGGCCAACGTCCTGACTTTC.

This sequence joins TRBV7-9 and TRBJ2-1, with D perhaps TRBD1 (6 bases). Trimming cost V 7 bases and J 2 bases, with 27 bases left between them. Germline assignment: CDR1 SEHNR and CDR2 FQNEAQ (reference sequence). This CDR3 comprises 19 residues. CDR3 amino acids: CASITGSGGPGGTYNEQFF. The DNA for the CDR3 is TGTGCCAGCATTACAGGGAGCGGCGGGCCGGGCGGTACCTACAATGAGCAGTTCTTC.

The chain is built from TRBV5-1 and TRBJ2-7; TRBD1 matches 7 bases. Germline loops: CDR1 SGHRS, CDR2 YFSETQ. The V gene end was trimmed by 3 bases and the J gene end by 5 bases; junction bases not matched to a gene: 11. The CDR3 contains 15 residues. CDR3 coding DNA: TGCGCCAGCAGCTCAGCAGGGGGAGCTTCAGACGAGCAGTACTTC. Its translation is CASSSAGGASDEQYF.

The chain couples TRBV28 to TRBJ1-6; no clear D gene. CDR1 is MDHEN and CDR2 is SYDVKM in the germline V gene. Trimming pared 3 bases from V and 4 bases from J, leaving 7 bases between. The CDR3 is 14 amino acids. CDR3 DNA: TGTGCCAGCAGTTTTATCCTATATAATTCACCCCTCCACTTT. It yields the protein CASSFILYNSPLHF.